What follows are 16 T cell receptor beta chains derived from one specimen sequenced in a study of graft-versus-host responses after intestinal transplantation. Data came from immunoSEQ multiplex PCR; TCRdb stores just in-frame clones and leaves some out. In the table there are tens of thousands of clones, roughly 92% of which are singletons. No cognate antigen is known for these TCRs. The sample was unstimulated CD4+ T cells sorted from spleen or lymph node cells, taken before intestinal transplant. Every receptor here comes from a human donor who received an intestinal transplant.

V gene TRBV29-1 combines with J gene TRBJ1-1; 7 nucleotides align to TRBD1. This CDR3 is built from 14 residues. With V trimmed by 4 bases and J by 4 bases, 9 bases remained unmatched. Germline V gene lookup returns CDR1 SQVTM and CDR2 ANQGSEA. CDR3 residues: CSVGRGRKSTEAFF. CDR3 bases: TGCAGCGTTGGGAGGGGGCGCAAATCCACTGAAGCTTTCTTT.

This chain links TRBV4-1 with TRBJ2-7; D possibly corresponds to TRBD2 (5 bases). From germline, CDR1 is MGHRA and CDR2 YSYEKL. V dropped 0 bases and J dropped 3 bases, with 30 bases sitting between them. The CDR3 sequence is 21 residues long. The CDR3 loop reads CASSQDSESGRIQQLGYEQYF. In DNA, the CDR3 is TGCGCCAGCAGCCAAGATTCGGAAAGCGGACGGATCCAACAGCTAGGCTACGAGCAGTACTTC.

The rearrangement links TRBV7-2 to TRBJ1-2; D gene ambiguous. This CDR3 region has 12 residues. V was trimmed by 6 bases and J by 5 bases, leaving 10 bases between them. CDR1 and CDR2 from the germline V gene are SGHTA and FQGNSA. CDR3 sequence reads: CASRKDGYGYTF. DNA of the CDR3: TGTGCCAGCAGGAAGGACGGTTATGGCTACACCTTC.

This sequence joins TRBV28 and TRBJ2-7, with 8 bases fitting TRBD1. The germline V gene has CDR1 MDHEN and CDR2 SYDVKM. CDR3 length: 16 residues. Trimming removed 4 bases from V and 5 bases from J; junction bases left unmatched: 13. The CDR3 sequence: CASSSGDRGRVHEQYF. The DNA for the CDR3 is TGTGCCAGCAGTTCGGGCGACAGGGGACGAGTCCACGAGCAGTACTTC.

The chain is built from TRBV25-1 and TRBJ1-2; TRBD1 aligns across 8 bases. Germline-derived CDR1 and CDR2 are MGHDK and SYGVNS. There are 18 residues in the CDR3. V was clipped by 1 base and J by 4 bases; unmatched bases: 14. Here the CDR3 DNA reads TGTGCCAGCAGTGAATTCCCACACGGACAGGGTACGAGCTATGGCTACACCTTC. This encodes CASSEFPHGQGTSYGYTF.

This chain connects TRBV18 to TRBJ2-3; D may be TRBD2 (5 bases). Trimming removed 6 bases from V and 2 bases from J, with 15 bases in between. The CDR3 is made up of 15 amino acids. In germline, CDR1 is KGHSH, CDR2 LQKENI. CDR3 in DNA: TGTGCCAGCTCCTCTACCTTAGACTACACAGATACGCAGTATTTT. Amino acids: CASSSTLDYTDTQYF.

This clone came up once. The rearrangement uses TRBV9 and TRBJ1-2; 7 bases line up with TRBD1. This CDR3 is built from 16 residues. Per the germline V gene, CDR1 is SGDLS and CDR2 is YYNGEE. V lost 0 bases to trimming and J lost 6 bases; unmatched junction nucleotides: 11. The CDR3 loop reads CASSVGAGKGADGYTF. The CDR3, as DNA: TGTGCCAGCAGCGTAGGCGCGGGTAAGGGGGCTGATGGCTACACCTTC.

This rearrangement joins TRBV6-1 to TRBJ1-2; D unclear. The germline V gene encodes CDR1 MNHNS and CDR2 SASEGT. The ends were cut back, 3 bases at V and 2 bases at J, with 7 bases in the middle. The CDR3 is 13 amino acids. CDR3 sequence: CASSDGENYGYTF. CDR3 coding DNA: TGTGCCAGCAGTGATGGAGAAAACTATGGCTACACCTTC.

The chain combines TRBV5-1 with TRBJ2-1; TRBD1 agrees at 10 bases. Trimming took 3 bases from V and 3 from J; bases not matched to a gene: 6. Germline CDR1 and CDR2: SGHRS and YFSETQ. CDR3 length: 16 amino acids. This chain's CDR3 is CASSSTGGKVYNEQFF. In DNA form, the CDR3 reads TGCGCCAGCAGCTCGACAGGGGGCAAGGTCTACAATGAGCAGTTCTTC.

The gene calls are TRBV5-1 and TRBJ1-1; TRBD1 matches at 7 bases. The germline gives CDR1 SGHRS, CDR2 YFSETQ. The CDR3 has 16 amino acids. The J segment lost 0 bases and the V segment lost 3 bases, leaving 8 bases of the junction unmatched. The CDR3 bases are TGCGCCAGCAGCTCATCGACGGGACAGATGAACACTGAAGCTTTCTTT. Translated: CASSSSTGQMNTEAFF. The variable domain in full, with the rest retrieved from reference TRBV5-1 and TRBJ1-1, is KAGVTQTPRYLIKTRGQQVTLSCSPISGHRSVSWYQQTPGQGLQFLFEYFSETQRNKGNFPGRFSGRQFSNSRSEMNVSTLELGDSALYLCASSSSTGQMNTEAFFGQGTRLTVV.

The chain recombines TRBV2 with TRBJ2-3, with 11 bases matching TRBD2. V lost 7 bases, J lost 0 bases, and 3 bases stayed unmatched. This CDR3 has 15 residues. The germline V gene has CDR1 SNHLY and CDR2 FYNNEI. CDR3 nucleotides: TGTGCCAGCACCAGGACTAGCGGGAGCACAGATACGCAGTATTTT. Translation: CASTRTSGSTDTQYF.

The chain uses TRBV27 and TRBJ2-7; 7 bases fit TRBD1. CDR3 length equals 16 residues. The V segment lost 6 bases and the J segment 4 bases; nucleotides outside the gene matches: 15. Germline-derived CDR1 and CDR2 are MNHEY and SMNVEV (reference sequence). The CDR3 nucleotides are TGTGCCAGCAGCCGTCTTACCGGGACAGCGTATTACGAGCAGTACTTC. Encoded protein: CASSRLTGTAYYEQYF.

The chain is built from TRBV4-1 and TRBJ2-1; no definite D call. The CDR3 covers 16 residues. Deletions cut 2 bases from V and 0 bases from J, with 11 bases between. Germline V gives CDR1 MGHRA, CDR2 YSYEKL. CDR3 loop: CASSQYGFSSYNEQFF. The CDR3 nucleotides read TGCGCCAGCAGCCAATATGGCTTCAGCTCCTACAATGAGCAGTTCTTC.

The chain couples TRBV5-1 to TRBJ2-2; D is unclear. The CDR3 loop spans 13 amino acids. Looked up from germline, CDR1 is SGHRS and CDR2 is YFSETQ. V was shortened by 2 bases and J by 4 bases, with 6 bases between the two germline ends. The CDR3 loop is CASSFQITGELFF. The DNA of the CDR3 is TGCGCCAGCAGCTTCCAGATCACCGGGGAGCTGTTTTTT.

This clone was counted between two and nine times. The V and J genes are TRBV7-9 and TRBJ2-3, with TRBD2 as a possible D gene (5 bases). V shed 1 base and J shed 4 bases, with 9 bases lying between them. The CDR3 contains 14 residues. Germline loops: CDR1 SEHNR, CDR2 FQNEAQ (reference sequence). The CDR3 spells CASSLGISADTQYF. CDR3 nucleotides: TGTGCCAGCAGCTTAGGGATTAGCGCAGATACGCAGTATTTT. Based on the CDR3 plus reference TRBV7-9 and TRBJ2-3, the full variable domain is DTGVSQNPRHKITKRGQNVTFRCDPISEHNRLYWYRQTLGQGPEFLTYFQNEAQLEKSRLLSDRFSAERPKGSFSTLEIQRTEQGDSAMYLCASSLGISADTQYFGPGTRLTVL.

J is TRBJ2-3 and V is TRBV7-8; 9 bases are shared with TRBD2. V dropped 5 bases and J dropped 4; count of bases not matched to a gene: 10. The germline gives CDR1 SGHVS, CDR2 FQNEAQ. The CDR3 spans 16 residues. CDR3 nucleotide sequence: TGTGCCAGCAGCCTTGGGGGCGGGAGGGCATCAGATACGCAGTATTTT. Amino acid sequence: CASSLGGGRASDTQYF.